The 5 T cell receptor beta chains reported below all come from one sample, sequenced in a study of vaccination and CD4 T cells after COVID-19. Noted treatment: roughly nine-day PBMC culture with coronavirus spike peptide pools or control peptides (ViraFEST assay). Antigens for these TCRs are unknown. Sequencing of the DNA from cultured CD4+ T cells was carried out with the Oncomine TCR Beta short-read assay. TCRdb re-derived calls from the PCR reads in MiXCR, one entry per CDR3 protein. The sample lists around 17,000 distinct CDR3 sequences; about 56% were seen once. Sequencing was carried out using CD4+ T cells from blood, cultured in vitro. These receptors came from a human donor who had recovered from COVID-19.

This clonotype was counted a few times. This rearrangement joins TRBV18 to TRBJ2-5; the D is unclear. This CDR3 region has 14 residues. Trimming removed 5 bases from V and 5 bases from J, with 15 bases in between. The germline V gene encodes CDR1 KGHSH and CDR2 LQKENI. CDR3 amino acids: CASSVSRVPETQYF. The CDR3 DNA is TGTGCCAGCTCAGTGTCGCGAGTCCCGGAGACCCAGTACTTC. Full variable domain (rest looked up from reference TRBV18 and TRBJ2-5): NAGVMQNPRHLVRRRGQEARLRCSPMKGHSHVYWYRQLPEEGLKFMVYLQKENIIDESGMPKERFSAEFPKEGPSILRIQQVVRGDSAAYFCASSVSRVPETQYFGPGTRLLVL.

The gene calls are TRBV5-1 and TRBJ2-7; 7 bases line up with TRBD2. The germline V gene has CDR1 SGHRS and CDR2 YFSETQ. V gave up 3 bases and J gave up 0 bases; unmatched junction bases: 12. This CDR3 has 17 amino acids. The CDR3 DNA sequence: TGCGCCAGCAGCTCGAACGTAAGAGGCGGGGGCTCCTACGAGCAGTACTTC. Translation gives CASSSNVRGGGSYEQYF.

This chain connects TRBV24-1 to TRBJ2-7; D is possibly TRBD1 or TRBD2 (5 bases each). The CDR3 extends over 16 amino acids. Germline CDR1 KGHDR, CDR2 SFDVKD. Trimming stripped 4 bases from V and 2 bases from J, with 17 bases between. CDR3 in amino acids: CATSDPVGVRPYEQYF. In DNA form, the CDR3 reads TGTGCCACCAGTGACCCCGTGGGGGTCCGCCCCTACGAGCAGTACTTC.

CDR3 nucleotides: TGTGCCAGCAGGCCCACAGTCACCGGGGAGCTGTTTTTT. This gives the protein CASRPTVTGELFF. The gene calls are TRBV6-1 and TRBJ2-2; D uncertain. Per germline, CDR1 MNHNS and CDR2 SASEGT. Trimming cost V 6 bases and J 4 bases, with 9 bases left between them. CDR3 size: 13 residues.

The chain recombines TRBV5-1 with TRBJ2-3; D may be TRBD1 (6 bases). Looked up from germline, CDR1 is SGHRS and CDR2 is YFSETQ. There are 14 residues in the CDR3. The V end was cut by 2 bases, the J end by 2 bases, with 9 bases between. DNA for the CDR3: TGCGCCAGCAGCTTCAGGGGAAACACAGATACGCAGTATTTT. Translated: CASSFRGNTDTQYF.